These T cell receptor beta chains were read from a single sample in a study of CD8 T cells in Susac syndrome. TCRdb recomputed calls from the immunoSEQ multiplex PCR reads with MiXCR, one row per CDR3 protein. The sample consists of 150,000 to 200,000 distinct CDR3 sequences, under 95% of them appearing once. Sequencing used CD4+ T cells from PBMCs. The receptors stem from a human donor in good health. Each CDR3 is given with its conserved first and last residue. D genes are given only for firm matches. The size field is filled for only some rows; it gives once, few, many or a size class.

D gene	V gene	CDR3 length	clone size	J gene	CDR3 DNA	CDR3 protein
TRBD2	TRBV9	14	NA	TRBJ2-5	TGTGCCAGTTCCATAGCGGGGGGCCCAGAGACCCAGTACTTC	CASSIAGGPETQYF
NA	TRBV7-2	14	few	TRBJ1-2	TGTGCCAGCAGCTCACTCAGGGGAAACTATGGCTACACCTTC	CASSSLRGNYGYTF
TRBD2	TRBV5-4	16	NA	TRBJ2-5	TGTGCCAGCAGGACGAAACTAGCGGGGGGTCAAGAGACCCAGTACTTC	CASRTKLAGGQETQYF
NA	TRBV28	14	once	TRBJ1-1	TGTGCCAGCAGTCCCAGCCCAAACCCCACTGAAGCTTTCTTT	CASSPSPNPTEAFF
NA	TRBV3-1	12	NA	TRBJ2-3	TGTGCCAGCAGCCAAGCCAGTGATACGCAGTATTTT	CASSQASDTQYF
TRBD1	TRBV24-1	14	NA	TRBJ1-2	TGTGCCACCAGTGATTCTACAGGGGTTGGTGGCTACACCTTC	CATSDSTGVGGYTF
NA	TRBV7-9	12	NA	TRBJ2-1	TGTGCCAGCAGTCGGGACTACAATGAGCAGTTCTTC	CASSRDYNEQFF
NA	TRBV3-1	12	NA	TRBJ2-1	TGTGCCAGCAGCCACCTAATCAATGAGCAGTTCTTC	CASSHLINEQFF
NA	TRBV9	12	NA	TRBJ2-7	TGTGCCAGCAGCCTGGAAGGGGGCGAGCAGTACTTC	CASSLEGGEQYF
NA	TRBV6-1	11	once	TRBJ1-2	TGTGCCAGCATGGGTGACTATGGCTACACCTTC	CASMGDYGYTF
TRBD2	TRBV19	14	once	TRBJ2-7	TGTGCCAGTAAATTTCGAGCGGGGCCCTACGAGCAGTACTTC	CASKFRAGPYEQYF
NA	TRBV2	16	NA	TRBJ1-6	TGTGCCAGCTTGATTGTTCTGGGGTCCTATAATTCACCCCTCCACTTT	CASLIVLGSYNSPLHF
NA	TRBV7-9	15	NA	TRBJ2-1	TGTGCCAGCAGGGTCCTTATTAGCTCCTACAATGAGCAGTTCTTC	CASRVLISSYNEQFF
NA	TRBV6-2/TRBV6-3	15	NA	TRBJ1-1	TGTGCCAGCAGTTATATCAGAGGGCTGCACACTGAAGCTTTCTTT	CASSYIRGLHTEAFF
TRBD2	TRBV5-1	16	NA	TRBJ2-1	TGCGCCAGCAGCCTTCGACTAGCGGGAGGGGAGAATGAGCAGTTCTTC	CASSLRLAGGENEQFF
NA	TRBV14	13	NA	TRBJ2-3	TGTGCCACCCGACGGGGAAACACAGATACGCAGTATTTT	CATRRGNTDTQYF
NA	TRBV19	15	NA	TRBJ1-4	TGTGCCAGTACTCCTTCGGGGCCTACTAATGAAAAACTGTTTTTT	CASTPSGPTNEKLFF
NA	TRBV12-3/TRBV12-4	14	NA	TRBJ1-1	TGTGCCAGCAGTGCCATGGGAGGAGGGGCTGAAGCTTTCTTT	CASSAMGGGAEAFF
TRBD1	TRBV5-1	16	once	TRBJ2-3	TGCGCCAGCAGCGCCTTGGGGGACAGGGACACAGATACGCAGTATTTT	CASSALGDRDTDTQYF
NA	TRBV7-2	15	NA	TRBJ2-6	TGTGCCAGCAGCTCTAGAAGCTCTGGGGCCAACGTCCTGACTTTC	CASSSRSSGANVLTF
TRBD1	TRBV2	14	once	TRBJ2-1	TGTGCCAGCAGTGGACAGGGGATTATCAATGAGCAGTTCTTC	CASSGQGIINEQFF
NA	TRBV6-6	16	NA	TRBJ2-5	TGTGCCAGCGGTAGTAGCGGCCGGGGCGTGAGGGAGACCCAGTACTTC	CASGSSGRGVRETQYF
TRBD2	TRBV5-4	16	once	TRBJ2-7	TGTGCCAGCAGCTCGGGACTAGCGGCAGTCTCCTACGAGCAGTACTTC	CASSSGLAAVSYEQYF
NA	TRBV20-1	12	once	TRBJ2-5	TGCAGTGCGCAGGGGGGGTTAGAGACCCAGTACTTC	CSAQGGLETQYF
NA	TRBV5-1	14	NA	TRBJ2-5	TGCGCCAGCAGCTCGCAGGGATCGGAAGAGACCCAGTACTTC	CASSSQGSEETQYF
TRBD2	TRBV6-6	15	NA	TRBJ2-1	TGTGCCAGCAGCCCGGGGAGCGGGAGTAGGCATGAGCAGTTCTTC	CASSPGSGSRHEQFF
NA	TRBV2	14	NA	TRBJ2-7	TGTGCCAGTAACCGGGACCCGAGCTCCTACGAGCAGTACTTC	CASNRDPSSYEQYF
NA	TRBV4-2	15	NA	TRBJ2-7	TGTGCCAGCAGCCACGGACCCGGGGAAGTCTACGAGCAGTACTTC	CASSHGPGEVYEQYF
NA	TRBV7-2	14	once	TRBJ2-2	TGTGCCAGCAGCTCATCAGGGGGGACCGGGGAGCTGTTTTTT	CASSSSGGTGELFF
TRBD2	TRBV14	15	NA	TRBJ2-7	TGTGCCAGCAGCCATCCACTAGCGGGAGTCTACGAGCAGTACTTC	CASSHPLAGVYEQYF
NA	TRBV30	13	NA	TRBJ1-1	TGTGCCTGGAGTATCCAGGAAGAAACTGAAGCTTTCTTT	CAWSIQEETEAFF
NA	TRBV20-1	13	NA	TRBJ1-3	TGCAGTGCTTACCTTTCCTCTGGAAACACCATATATTTT	CSAYLSSGNTIYF
TRBD1	TRBV30	14	NA	TRBJ1-4	TGTGCCTGGGGGGGGACAGGGGAAAGCGAAAAACTGTTTTTT	CAWGGTGESEKLFF
TRBD2	TRBV7-9	18	NA	TRBJ2-1	TGTGCCAGCAGCTTATACAGCGGACTAGCGGCGGGTTACAATGAGCAGTTCTTC	CASSLYSGLAAGYNEQFF
NA	TRBV7-2	15	NA	TRBJ2-5	TGTGCCAGCAGCCCCCGACTAGTTGTAGTGGAGACCCAGTACTTC	CASSPRLVVVETQYF
NA	TRBV20-1	14	NA	TRBJ1-2	TGCAGTGCTACTCATACTCAGGGGACTGGTGGCTACACCTTC	CSATHTQGTGGYTF
NA	TRBV20-1	15	once	TRBJ1-2	TGCAGTGCTAGATTGGACTCCTCCGGTAACTATGGCTACACCTTC	CSARLDSSGNYGYTF
NA	TRBV4-3	14	NA	TRBJ2-7	TGCGCCAGCAGCCAAGGGGACGGCTGGGGGGAGCAGTACTTC	CASSQGDGWGEQYF
NA	TRBV20-1	15	NA	TRBJ1-1	TGCAGTGCTAGAGCGAGGGTGGAGGTGAACACTGAAGCTTTCTTT	CSARARVEVNTEAFF